Reported below is one TCR beta chain. This record belongs to a study of shared clonotypes between healthy human individuals. At the level of the study: Those who served as donors were two women and a few men between the ages of 18 and 49.

Measured with immunoSEQ multiplex PCR; TCRdb has only the in-frame clones, and not every one. The data contain approximately 340,000 clones, approximately 79% of them seen just once; the ten biggest clones take up 10%. V lost 3 bases and J lost 2, with 8 bases in between. The CDR3 covers 13 residues. Germline V gene lookup returns CDR1 SGDLS and CDR2 YYNGEE. J is TRBJ1-1 and V is TRBV9; D remains ambiguous. The clonotype was recovered from a young man in good health. The material sequenced was memory CD4+ T cells sorted from blood. Subset: CD45RA-negative fraction. The CDR3 DNA sequence: TGTGCCAGCAGCGCCAGGATCAACACTGAAGCTTTCTTT. Residues: CASSARINTEAFF.